This T cell receptor beta chain stems from a study of T cell repertoires in cytomegalovirus infection. The study, taken as a whole, reports: Ex vivo, HLA-C-restricted CMV-specific TCR beta clonotypes prevailed over the rest of the response.

CDR3 length: 13 residues. CDR1 is MNHNY and CDR2 is SVGAGI in the germline V gene (reference sequence). Between the trimmed V and J ends, which lost 7 bases and 3 bases, there was a span of 9 bases. In TCRdb, the reads were re-called with MiXCR into one record per CDR3 protein. The profile shows roughly 920,000 distinct CDR3 sequences, about a third of them singletons. This clonotype was observed a handful of times. What it recognizes is unknown. The chain employs TRBV6-6 and TRBJ2-2, with unresolved D. This receptor was obtained from a human donor in good health (CMV status not recorded). Some clones in this sample may be carry-over from other donors' samples. The sample was cultured CD8+ T cells from PBMCs, taken from culture after CMV antigen stimulation. The CDR3 region has the DNA TGTGCCAGCACCAAACATTACACCGGGGAGCTGTTTTTT. It specifies CASTKHYTGELFF.